This TCR beta chain comes out of a study of blood T cell repertoires in COVID-19. In the study overall: Spain, Italy and the United States supplied samples that represented acute and convalescent COVID-19. PBMCs, B-cell-depleted T cells, or T cells provided the cDNA or gDNA that made up the material.

As originally analysed: Nucleated cell number was recorded as an estimate derived from reference gene primer amplification. TCRdb's table, derived via immunoSEQ multiplex PCR, lists solely in-frame clones and lacks some. That table is the source of V, J and clone size, and D and trimming were worked out from the DNA. Of roughly 76,000 clones in the sample, around 88% were seen once. The germline gives CDR1 GTSNPN, CDR2 SVGIG (reference sequence). V lost 0 bases and J lost 4, with 9 bases in between. The CDR3 length is 13 residues. This receptor was taken from a woman aged 50 to 60 with acute COVID-19. This sequence joins TRBV30 and TRBJ1-2; D unclear. Material for sequencing was PBMCs or T cells enriched from blood (not recorded which). The DNA of the CDR3 is TGTGCCTGGAGTGTCTCGAGGGTCTATGGCTACACCTTC. Its protein is CAWSVSRVYGYTF.